Below are 19 T cell receptor beta chains sequenced from a single sample in a study of human T cells and chemical hapten exposure. Indicated time point: patch test 2, 6 weeks after DPC sensitization. Sample treatment: therapeutic diphenylcyclopropenone sensitization with weekly scalp DPC. Via MiXCR, TCRdb re-called the RACE reads, giving one row per CDR3 protein. The profile shows about 84,000 distinct CDR3 sequences, under 11% of them singletons. The specimen was whole blood, collected in connection with sensitization to the hapten diphenylcyclopropenone (DPC). The source of these receptors is a woman between 50 and 59 years old with alopecia areata. Some clones in this sample may be carry-over from other donors' samples.

This clonotype showed up many times. The chain links TRBV6-1 to TRBJ1-6; D possibly corresponds to TRBD1 (5 bases). CDR1 and CDR2 (germline): MNHNS, SASEGT. This CDR3 spans 16 amino acids. Trimming stripped 4 bases from V and 0 bases from J, with 10 bases between. CDR3 nucleotide sequence: TGTGCCAGCAGTGGCAGGGCGGACTCCTATAATTCACCCCTCCACTTT. Amino acids: CASSGRADSYNSPLHF.

This chain uses TRBV10-3 with TRBJ2-1; the match to TRBD2 covers 10 bases. J was trimmed by 2 bases and V by 3 bases; bases with no gene match: 4. The CDR3 covers 16 residues. From germline, CDR1 is ENHRY and CDR2 SYGVKD. CDR3 sequence: CAISDWTSGAYNEQFF. The CDR3 bases are TGTGCCATCAGTGATTGGACTAGCGGAGCCTACAATGAGCAGTTCTTC.

Many counts were recorded for this clonotype. J is TRBJ1-1 and V is TRBV6-5, with TRBD1 identical over 7 bases. The CDR3 consists of 17 residues. The V gene end was trimmed by 0 bases and the J gene end by 1 base; junction bases not matched to a gene: 8. The germline gives CDR1 MNHEY, CDR2 SVGAGI. Here the CDR3 reads CASSYSRQGVTNTEAFF. For the CDR3, the DNA is TGTGCCAGCAGTTACTCAAGGCAGGGGGTGACGAACACTGAAGCTTTCTTT.

This clonotype occurred a few times. The chain uses TRBV9 and TRBJ2-1, with 7 bases identical to TRBD2. The trim removed 4 bases at V and 8 bases at J, leaving 6 bases unmatched. The CDR3 is 13 amino acids. The V gene's germline CDR1 is SGDLS and CDR2 YYNGEE. CDR3 sequence: CASSPGTIHEQFF. CDR3 DNA sequence: TGTGCCAGCAGCCCAGGGACTATCCATGAGCAGTTCTTC.

The sample holds many counts of this clonotype. This sequence joins TRBV24-1 and TRBJ2-3; a weak D match, TRBD2 (5 bases). Trimming cost V 8 bases and J 0 bases, with 8 bases left between them. Germline loops: CDR1 KGHDR, CDR2 SFDVKD. This CDR3 is 13 amino acids long. Here the CDR3 DNA reads TGTGCCACCAACCGGGATAGCACAGATACGCAGTATTTT. Amino acid sequence: CATNRDSTDTQYF.

This clonotype was recorded many times. V usage is TRBV19 and J usage is TRBJ2-1; D possibly corresponds to TRBD2 (7 bases). V lost 8 bases to trimming and J lost 4 bases, with 12 bases between them. This CDR3 has 13 residues. Germline V gene data show CDR1 as LNHDA and CDR2 as SQIVND (reference sequence). The CDR3 sequence: CASSGGPYNEQFF. The CDR3 DNA follows: TGTGCCAGTTCGGGGGGCCCTTACAATGAGCAGTTCTTC.

There are a few counts of this clonotype. The V and J genes are TRBV4-1 and TRBJ2-3, with TRBD2 matching over 15 bases. In germline, CDR1 is MGHRA, CDR2 YSYEKL. This CDR3 has 16 residues. The trim removed 1 base at V and 5 bases at J, leaving 1 base unmatched. The CDR3 nucleotides read TGCGCCAGCAGCCAAGCGGGACTAGCGGGAGGAGATACGCAGTATTTT. Translation: CASSQAGLAGGDTQYF.

The rearrangement joins TRBV4-1 to TRBJ2-2; D is ambiguous. In germline, CDR1 is MGHRA, CDR2 YSYEKL. Trimming pared 0 bases from V and 6 bases from J, leaving 11 bases between. The CDR3 is 15 residues long. The CDR3 protein is CASSQEGNLAGELFF. Written as DNA, the CDR3 is TGCGCCAGCAGCCAAGAAGGGAATTTGGCCGGGGAGCTGTTTTTT.

This rearrangement joins TRBV5-1 to TRBJ1-1, with TRBD1 matching 7 bases. CDR1 is SGHRS and CDR2 is YFSETQ in the germline V gene. CDR3 length: 12 residues. J gave up 5 bases and V 5 bases, and 3 bases lay outside the gene matches. The DNA of the CDR3 is TGCGCCAGCAGACAGGGGTGGACTGAAGCTTTCTTT. Translation gives CASRQGWTEAFF.

This clonotype has a handful of counts. The rearrangement uses TRBV3-1 and TRBJ2-3; 11 bases are a match to TRBD2. The CDR3 runs 14 residues. Unmatched junction bases numbered 2, after V lost 0 bases and J lost 9 bases. The V gene's germline CDR1 is LGHDT and CDR2 YNNKEL (reference sequence). In DNA form, the CDR3 reads TGTGCCAGCAGCCAAGAAACTAGCGGGAGAACGCAGTATTTT. Translation: CASSQETSGRTQYF.

This clonotype has at least ten counts. The V call is TRBV5-6, the J call TRBJ1-5; 12 bases fit TRBD1. V lost 0 bases, J lost 4 bases, and 5 bases stayed unmatched. The V gene's germline CDR1 is SGHDT and CDR2 YYEEEE. CDR3 size: 17 residues. The CDR3 loop reads CASSLEGQGAPNQPQHF. In DNA, the CDR3 is TGTGCCAGCAGCTTGGAGGGACAGGGGGCTCCTAATCAGCCCCAGCATTTT. The whole variable domain, filled in from reference TRBV5-6 and TRBJ1-5, reads DAGVTQSPTHLIKTRGQQVTLRCSPKSGHDTVSWYQQALGQGPQFIFQYYEEEERQRGNFPDRFSGHQFPNYSSELNVNALLLGDSALYLCASSLEGQGAPNQPQHFGDGTRLSIL.

This clonotype was seen a few times. The chain has TRBV7-2 and TRBJ2-7, with TRBD1 matching over 9 bases. Germline CDR1 reads SGHTA; CDR2 reads FQGNSA. This CDR3 is built from 18 residues. V shed 1 base and J 0 bases; nucleotides not matched to a gene: 10. The CDR3 loop reads CASSLGPAGTGSSYEQYF. Here the CDR3 DNA reads TGTGCCAGCAGCTTAGGTCCCGCCGGGACAGGGAGCTCCTACGAGCAGTACTTC.

The table lists this clonotype with many counts. V usage is TRBV2 and J usage is TRBJ2-2, with TRBD2 identical over 10 bases. This CDR3 contains 16 residues. The junction had 5 bases not matched to a gene; V was cut back by 1 base and J by 6 bases. Germline CDR1 reads SNHLY; CDR2 reads FYNNEI. In DNA form, the CDR3 reads TGTGCCAGCAGTGAAGTCTTAGCGGGAGGTCCCGGGGAGCTGTTTTTT. Translation: CASSEVLAGGPGELFF.

Only a few counts were recorded for this clonotype. V and J are TRBV6-6 and TRBJ2-7; D is perhaps TRBD2 (6 bases). V dropped 2 bases and J dropped 6 bases, with 14 bases sitting between them. CDR1 and CDR2 (germline): MNHNY, SVGAGI (reference sequence). This CDR3 has 14 amino acids. The CDR3 DNA reads TGTGCCAGCAGTTACGAACGGGACTGGGGCGAGCAGTACTTC. Its protein is CASSYERDWGEQYF.

V gene TRBV28 combines with J gene TRBJ2-7; D ambiguous. The germline gives CDR1 MDHEN, CDR2 SYDVKM. The CDR3 is 10 residues long. The ends were cut back, 6 bases at V and 3 bases at J, with 3 bases in the middle. CDR3 DNA sequence: TGTGCCAGCAGACGCTACGAGCAGTACTTC. Protein sequence: CASRRYEQYF.

In this sample, this clonotype turned up many times. The rearrangement uses TRBV6-6 and TRBJ2-2; D possibly corresponds to TRBD2 (6 bases). CDR3 length: 16 amino acids. Germline values: CDR1 MNHNY, CDR2 SVGAGI (reference sequence). The V gene lost 2 bases and the J gene lost 2 bases, with 12 bases spanning the gap. CDR3 sequence reads: CASSYILASNTGELFF. Written as DNA, the CDR3 is TGTGCCAGCAGTTACATCCTAGCGAGTAACACCGGGGAGCTGTTTTTT.

This clonotype came up many times. The V gene is TRBV7-9, the J gene TRBJ2-3, with 14 bases matching TRBD2. From germline, CDR1 is SEHNR and CDR2 FQNEAQ (reference sequence). This CDR3 spans 16 amino acids. The J segment lost 4 bases and the V segment lost 5 bases, leaving 5 bases of the junction unmatched. In nucleotides, the CDR3 is TGTGCCAGCAGCCCGGGACTAGCGGGAGTCGCAGATACGCAGTATTTT. It codes for CASSPGLAGVADTQYF.

This clonotype was detected many times. This rearrangement joins TRBV20-1 to TRBJ2-2; 11 nucleotides align to TRBD2. The germline V gene encodes CDR1 DFQATT and CDR2 SNEGSKA (reference sequence). The J segment lost 3 bases and the V segment lost 0 bases, leaving 12 bases of the junction unmatched. There are 19 residues in the CDR3. CDR3 amino acids: CSARDLAGGPKDYTGELFF. In DNA form, the CDR3 reads TGCAGTGCTAGAGATTTAGCGGGAGGGCCAAAAGATTACACCGGGGAGCTGTTTTTT.

This clonotype was seen many times. The chain has TRBV4-3 and TRBJ2-7; 7 bases agree with TRBD2. Germline CDR1 and CDR2: LGHNA and YSLEER. This CDR3 comprises 17 residues. V was pared by 1 base and J by 4 bases, with 13 bases of the junction left unmatched. The CDR3 is CASSQGPVVGGIYEQYF. In DNA form, the CDR3 reads TGCGCCAGCAGCCAAGGGCCCGTCGTCGGGGGGATATACGAGCAGTACTTC.